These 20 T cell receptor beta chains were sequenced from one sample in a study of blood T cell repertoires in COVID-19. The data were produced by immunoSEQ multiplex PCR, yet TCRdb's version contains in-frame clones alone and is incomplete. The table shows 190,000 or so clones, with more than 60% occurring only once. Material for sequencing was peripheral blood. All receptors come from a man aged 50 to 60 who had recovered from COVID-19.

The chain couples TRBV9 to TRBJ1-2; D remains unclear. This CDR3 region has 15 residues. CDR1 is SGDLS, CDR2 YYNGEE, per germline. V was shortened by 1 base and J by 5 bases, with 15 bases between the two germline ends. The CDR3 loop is CASSVHRGLGYGYTF. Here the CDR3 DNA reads TGTGCCAGCAGCGTACATCGGGGTCTTGGGTATGGCTACACCTTC.

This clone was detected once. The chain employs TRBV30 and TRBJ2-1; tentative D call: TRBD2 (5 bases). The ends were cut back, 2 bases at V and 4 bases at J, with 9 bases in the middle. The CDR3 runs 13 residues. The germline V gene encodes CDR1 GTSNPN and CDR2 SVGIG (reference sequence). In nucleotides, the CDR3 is TGTGCCTGGAGTCGAGCGGATTACAATGAGCAGTTCTTC. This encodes CAWSRADYNEQFF.

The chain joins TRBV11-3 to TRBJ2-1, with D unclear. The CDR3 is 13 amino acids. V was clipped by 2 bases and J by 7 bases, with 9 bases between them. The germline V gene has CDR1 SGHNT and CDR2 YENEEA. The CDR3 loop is CASSLSEQNEQFF. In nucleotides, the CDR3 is TGTGCCAGCAGCTTATCAGAACAAAATGAGCAGTTCTTC.

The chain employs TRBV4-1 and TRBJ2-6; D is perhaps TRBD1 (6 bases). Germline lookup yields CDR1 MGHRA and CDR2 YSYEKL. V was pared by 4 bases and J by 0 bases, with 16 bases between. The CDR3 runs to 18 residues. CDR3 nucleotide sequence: TGCGCCAGCAGCCCAGAGGGACACCGACCCTCTGGGGCCAACGTCCTGACTTTC. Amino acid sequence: CASSPEGHRPSGANVLTF.

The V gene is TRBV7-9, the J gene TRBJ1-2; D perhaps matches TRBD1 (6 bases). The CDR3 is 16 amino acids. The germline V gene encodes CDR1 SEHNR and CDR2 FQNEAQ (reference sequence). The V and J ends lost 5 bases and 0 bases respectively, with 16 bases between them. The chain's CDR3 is CASSPTGSRTNYGYTF. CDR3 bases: TGTGCCAGCAGCCCTACAGGGAGTAGGACTAACTATGGCTACACCTTC.

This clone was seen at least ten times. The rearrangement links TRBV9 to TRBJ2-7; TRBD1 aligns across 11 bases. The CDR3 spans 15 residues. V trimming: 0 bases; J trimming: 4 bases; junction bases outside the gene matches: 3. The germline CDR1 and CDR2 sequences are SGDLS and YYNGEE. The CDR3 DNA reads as TGTGCCAGCAGCGTAGAAGGGACAGGGGGTTACGAGCAGTACTTC. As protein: CASSVEGTGGYEQYF.

The CDR3 nucleotides read TGTGCCAGCAGTCCCCCGGGGGTTGTTAACTATGGCTACACCTTC. It encodes CASSPPGVVNYGYTF. The chain employs TRBV27 and TRBJ1-2; perhaps TRBD1 as D (5 bases). The CDR3 totals 15 residues. V shed 5 bases and J shed 1 base, with 14 bases lying between them. The germline V gene encodes CDR1 MNHEY and CDR2 SMNVEV (reference sequence).

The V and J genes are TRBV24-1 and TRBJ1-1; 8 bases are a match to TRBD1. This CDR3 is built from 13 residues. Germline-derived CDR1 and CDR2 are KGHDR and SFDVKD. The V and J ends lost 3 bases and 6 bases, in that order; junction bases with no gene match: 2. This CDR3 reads CATSDPTGAEAFF. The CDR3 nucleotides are TGTGCCACCAGTGATCCGACAGGGGCTGAAGCTTTCTTT.

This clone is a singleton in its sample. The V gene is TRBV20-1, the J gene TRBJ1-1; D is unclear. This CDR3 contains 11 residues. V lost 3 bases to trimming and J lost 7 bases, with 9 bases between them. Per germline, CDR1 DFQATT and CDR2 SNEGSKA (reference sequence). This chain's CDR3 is CSASGDFEAFF. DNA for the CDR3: TGCAGTGCTAGTGGTGACTTTGAAGCTTTCTTT.

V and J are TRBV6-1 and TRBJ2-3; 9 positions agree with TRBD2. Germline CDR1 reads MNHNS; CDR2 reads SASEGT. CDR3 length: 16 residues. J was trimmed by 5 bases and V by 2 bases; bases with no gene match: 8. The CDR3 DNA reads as TGTGCCAGCAGTGAACAGCTCGGACTAGCGATAGATACGCAGTATTTT. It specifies CASSEQLGLAIDTQYF.

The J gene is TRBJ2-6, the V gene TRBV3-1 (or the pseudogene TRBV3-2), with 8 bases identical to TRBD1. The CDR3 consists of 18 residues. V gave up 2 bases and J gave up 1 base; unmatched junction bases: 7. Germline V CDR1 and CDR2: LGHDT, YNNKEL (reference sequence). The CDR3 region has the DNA TGTGCCAGCAGCCAACAGACAGGGGTCCTTTCTGGGGCCAACGTCCTGACTTTC. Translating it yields CASSQQTGVLSGANVLTF.

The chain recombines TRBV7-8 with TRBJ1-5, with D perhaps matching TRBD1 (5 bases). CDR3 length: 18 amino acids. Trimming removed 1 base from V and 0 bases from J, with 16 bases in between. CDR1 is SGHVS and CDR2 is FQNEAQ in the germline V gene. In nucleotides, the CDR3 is TGTGCCAGCAGCTTAGATGTCTCTTGGGACTATAGCAATCAGCCCCAGCATTTT. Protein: CASSLDVSWDYSNQPQHF.

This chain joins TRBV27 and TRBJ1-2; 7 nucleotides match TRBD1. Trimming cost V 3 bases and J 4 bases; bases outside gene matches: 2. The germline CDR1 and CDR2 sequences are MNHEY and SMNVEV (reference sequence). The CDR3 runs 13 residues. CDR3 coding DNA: TGTGCCAGCAGTTTTACAGGGGTCTATGGCTACACCTTC. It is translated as CASSFTGVYGYTF.

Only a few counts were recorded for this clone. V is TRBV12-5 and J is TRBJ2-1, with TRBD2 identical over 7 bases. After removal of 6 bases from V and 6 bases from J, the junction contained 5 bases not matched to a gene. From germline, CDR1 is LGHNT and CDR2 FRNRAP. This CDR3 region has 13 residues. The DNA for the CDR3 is TGTGCTAGTGGAACCGGACTAGGCAATGAGCAGTTCTTC. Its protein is CASGTGLGNEQFF.

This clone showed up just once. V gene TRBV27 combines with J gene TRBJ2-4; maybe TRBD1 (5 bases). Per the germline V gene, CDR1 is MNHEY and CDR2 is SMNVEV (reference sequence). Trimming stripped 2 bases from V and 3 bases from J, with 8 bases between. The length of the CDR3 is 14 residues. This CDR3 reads CASSLGQGKNIQYF. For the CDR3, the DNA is TGTGCCAGCAGTTTAGGGCAGGGCAAAAACATTCAGTACTTC.

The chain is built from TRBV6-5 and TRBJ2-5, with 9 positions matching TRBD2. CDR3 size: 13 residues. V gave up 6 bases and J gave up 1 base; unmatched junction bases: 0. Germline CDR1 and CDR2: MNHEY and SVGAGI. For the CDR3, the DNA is TGTGCCAGCAGGACTAGCGGCCAAGAGACCCAGTACTTC. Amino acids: CASRTSGQETQYF.

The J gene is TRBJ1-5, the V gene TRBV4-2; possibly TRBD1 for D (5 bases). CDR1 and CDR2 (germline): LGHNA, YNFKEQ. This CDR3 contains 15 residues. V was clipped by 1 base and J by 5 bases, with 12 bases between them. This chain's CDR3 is CASSQGSTGDQPQHF. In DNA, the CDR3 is TGTGCCAGCAGCCAAGGATCAACAGGAGATCAGCCCCAGCATTTT.

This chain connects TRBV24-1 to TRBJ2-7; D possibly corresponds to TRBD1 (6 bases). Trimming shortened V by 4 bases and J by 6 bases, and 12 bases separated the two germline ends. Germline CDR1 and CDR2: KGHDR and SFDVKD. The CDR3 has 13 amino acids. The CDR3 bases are TGTGCCACCAGTGAGCCGACAGGCATCGAGCAGTACTTC. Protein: CATSEPTGIEQYF.

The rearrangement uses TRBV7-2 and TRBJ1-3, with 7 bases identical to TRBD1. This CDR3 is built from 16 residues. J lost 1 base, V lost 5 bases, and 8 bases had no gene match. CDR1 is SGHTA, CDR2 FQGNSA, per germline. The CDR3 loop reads CASSPGQVLSGNTIYF. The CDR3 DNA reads TGTGCCAGCAGCCCCGGACAGGTCCTTTCTGGAAACACCATATATTTT. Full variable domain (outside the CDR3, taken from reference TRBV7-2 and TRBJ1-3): GAGVSQSPSNKVTEKGKDVELRCDPISGHTALYWYRQSLGQGLEFLIYFQGNSAPDKSGLPSDRFSAERTGGSVSTLTIQRTQQEDSAVYLCASSPGQVLSGNTIYFGEGSWLTVV.

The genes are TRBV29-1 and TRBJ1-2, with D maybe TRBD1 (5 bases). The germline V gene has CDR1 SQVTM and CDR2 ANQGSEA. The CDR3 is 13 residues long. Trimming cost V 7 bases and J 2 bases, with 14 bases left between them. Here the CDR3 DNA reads TGCAGCGCATCAGGGCAGTGGAACTATGGCTACACCTTC. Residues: CSASGQWNYGYTF.